This TCR beta chain was found in a study of early stage breast cancer tumors. Overall study context: Of fewer than 20 invasive breast tumors, about a dozen were hormone receptor-positive, HER2-negative. Among roughly twelve ER+/PR+/HER2- tumors, eight were ductal, four lobular. Samples were sequenced at around 10-fold average coverage. The study, taken as a whole, reports: Tumor and normal breast were distinguished via blood comparison in about 90% of the 16 patients.

The ends were cut back, 5 bases at V and 1 base at J, with 9 bases in the middle. Germline assignment: CDR1 SGHAT and CDR2 FQNNGV. CDR3 length: 14 residues. TCRdb keeps only in-frame clones here, not all; method: immunoSEQ multiplex PCR. This sample has some 70,000 clones, with approximately 80% found just once. For this clone: Its cognate antigen is unknown.

The chain carries TRBV11-2 and TRBJ1-5; D uncertain. This TCR was recovered from a person between 60 and 69 years old with breast cancer. Sequences were obtained from blood. CDR3 sequence (DNA): TGTGCCAGCAGCCCCCTGGGGAGCAATCAGCCCCAGCATTTT. Its translation: CASSPLGSNQPQHF.